The 23 T cell receptor beta chains listed next were all sequenced from one sample in a study of CD8 T cells in ankylosing spondylitis. A single record per CDR3 protein comes from TCRdb applying MiXCR to the 5' RACE reads. In the table there are about 540,000 distinct CDR3 sequences, roughly 13% of which are singletons. Antigen specificity for these receptors is unknown. Study-wide results and limits: Seemingly characteristic of ankylosing spondylitis blood was a TCR beta motif consisting of under ten highly homologous variants.

Sequences were obtained from blood, either unsorted or a sorted T cell fraction (not recorded which). The receptor source for this set is a male donor with ankylosing spondylitis.

This clonotype was seen many times. The J gene is TRBJ2-1, the V gene TRBV18; 9 bases are a match to TRBD2. This CDR3 spans 16 amino acids. The ends lost 1 base at V and 8 bases at J; junction bases unmatched: 9. Germline values: CDR1 KGHSH, CDR2 LQKENI. The CDR3 DNA is TGTGCCAGCTCACCACTTCAAGCGGGAGGTTTCCATGAGCAGTTCTTC. Amino acid sequence: CASSPLQAGGFHEQFF.

This clonotype was observed a few times. The DNA for the CDR3 is TGCGCCAGCAGGAAGGAGACTAACAATGAGCAGTTCTTC. Residues: CASRKETNNEQFF. The chain recombines TRBV5-1 with TRBJ2-1; a weak D match, TRBD2 (5 bases). CDR3 length: 13 amino acids. The V and J ends lost 5 bases and 5 bases respectively, with 11 bases between them. In germline, CDR1 is SGHRS, CDR2 YFSETQ. The variable domain in full, completed from reference TRBV5-1 and TRBJ2-1, reads KAGVTQTPRYLIKTRGQQVTLSCSPISGHRSVSWYQQTPGQGLQFLFEYFSETQRNKGNFPGRFSGRQFSNSRSEMNVSTLELGDSALYLCASRKETNNEQFFGPGTRLTVL.

This chain uses TRBV25-1 with TRBJ1-1, with 11 bases identical to TRBD1. From germline, CDR1 is MGHDK and CDR2 SYGVNS. Trimming removed 4 bases from V and 7 bases from J; junction bases left unmatched: 5. The CDR3 runs 14 residues. CDR3 DNA: TGTGCCAGCAGTGCGGACAGGGGGCAAGTTGAAGCTTTCTTT. Translated, it gives CASSADRGQVEAFF.

This clonotype was seen more than once but under ten times. This chain links TRBV12-3 or TRBV12-4 with TRBJ2-1; 9 bases align to TRBD2. Unmatched junction bases numbered 3, after V lost 7 bases and J lost 5 bases. The CDR3 extends over 13 amino acids. The CDR3 DNA follows: TGTGCCAGCAATAGCGGGGGAGACAATGAGCAGTTCTTC. Protein sequence: CASNSGGDNEQFF.

The chain couples TRBV7-9 to TRBJ2-7; no clear D gene. The CDR3 is 13 residues long. Germline CDR1 is SEHNR and CDR2 is FQNEAQ (reference sequence). V lost 2 bases to trimming and J lost 3 bases, with 8 bases between them. CDR3 residues: CASSLSKVYEQYF. The CDR3 DNA reads TGTGCCAGCAGCTTATCCAAGGTCTACGAGCAGTACTTC.

This clonotype has more than one count but fewer than ten. V is TRBV11-2 and J is TRBJ2-7; a weak D match, TRBD1 (6 bases). Germline CDR1 is SGHAT and CDR2 is FQNNGV. This CDR3 comprises 15 residues. V was cut by 2 bases and J by 3 bases, with 14 bases left in between. The CDR3 DNA reads TGTGCCAGCAGCTTACAAGGACAGAACCTCTACGAGCAGTACTTC. Its protein is CASSLQGQNLYEQYF.

This clonotype was observed many times. The gene calls are TRBV20-1 and TRBJ2-1; 8 nucleotides line up with TRBD2. The CDR3 runs to 14 residues. CDR1 and CDR2 from the germline V gene are DFQATT and SNEGSKA (reference sequence). Trimming cost V 3 bases and J 5 bases; bases outside gene matches: 6. The CDR3 coding sequence is TGCAGTGCTAGTCCTAGCGGGTTCAACAATGAGCAGTTCTTC. As protein: CSASPSGFNNEQFF.

This clonotype was detected only a few times. This sequence joins TRBV5-1 and TRBJ1-1; D is ambiguous. Trimming stripped 4 bases from V and 1 base from J, with 14 bases between. The CDR3 is 15 amino acids. Per germline, CDR1 SGHRS and CDR2 YFSETQ. CDR3: CASSNSLAPNTEAFF. The CDR3 nucleotides read TGCGCCAGCAGCAATTCCCTAGCCCCGAACACTGAAGCTTTCTTT.

The genes are TRBV2 and TRBJ1-1; a weak D match, TRBD1 (5 bases). This CDR3 is 15 amino acids long. Germline CDR1 SNHLY, CDR2 FYNNEI. V dropped 4 bases and J dropped 1 base, with 13 bases sitting between them. The CDR3 DNA follows: TGTGCCAGCAGTGGGCCAGGGTTTCCGAACACTGAAGCTTTCTTT. This sequence encodes CASSGPGFPNTEAFF.

CDR3 sequence reads: CSAGGLAGPTDTQYF. The CDR3 bases are TGCAGTGCTGGTGGACTAGCGGGGCCCACAGATACGCAGTATTTT. This chain joins TRBV20-1 and TRBJ2-3; TRBD2 aligns across 12 bases. The germline CDR1 and CDR2 sequences are DFQATT and SNEGSKA (reference sequence). The CDR3 sequence is 15 residues long. The junction had 5 bases not matched to a gene; V was cut back by 5 bases and J by 2 bases.

This clonotype appeared a few times. The chain is built from TRBV4-2 and TRBJ1-1; D is unresolved. CDR3 length: 14 amino acids. Trimming removed 3 bases from V and 1 base from J, with 9 bases in between. Per the germline V gene, CDR1 is LGHNA and CDR2 is YNFKEQ. The CDR3 nucleotides are TGTGCCAGCAGCCACTCTGGTGGGAACACTGAAGCTTTCTTT. Encoded protein: CASSHSGGNTEAFF.

At least ten counts were recorded for this clonotype. This sequence joins TRBV19 and TRBJ1-1, with 8 bases that match TRBD1. This CDR3 region has 13 residues. The germline V gene has CDR1 LNHDA and CDR2 SQIVND (reference sequence). V lost 5 bases, J lost 3 bases, and 2 bases stayed unmatched. CDR3 residues: CASSSQGDTEAFF. In nucleotides, the CDR3 is TGTGCCAGTAGTTCACAGGGGGACACTGAAGCTTTCTTT.

CDR3 in amino acids: CASNCSLYSPDDYYEQYV. DNA of the CDR3: TGTGCCAGCAACTGTTCCTTATATTCCCCGGACGATTACTACGAGCAGTACGTC. The chain carries TRBV13 and TRBJ2-7; no reliable D call. The CDR3 contains 18 residues. Germline V CDR1 and CDR2: PRHDT, FYEKMQ (reference sequence). With 7 bases removed from V and 3 bases from J, the gap between germline ends came to 28 bases.

This clonotype has more than one count but fewer than ten. The chain links TRBV5-1 to TRBJ2-7; 8 bases are shared with TRBD1. Per germline, CDR1 SGHRS and CDR2 YFSETQ. V dropped 0 bases and J dropped 7; count of bases not matched to a gene: 6. The CDR3 is 14 residues long. The CDR3 here is CASSLEQGAREQYF. The CDR3 DNA follows: TGCGCCAGCAGCTTGGAGCAGGGGGCGAGGGAGCAGTACTTC.

The chain joins TRBV19 to TRBJ1-2; D call uncertain. V lost 5 bases and J 5 bases, leaving 15 bases between the germline ends. Looked up from germline, CDR1 is LNHDA and CDR2 is SQIVND (reference sequence). This CDR3 is 14 amino acids long. CDR3 sequence (DNA): TGTGCCAGTAGTGTCGTCGGGCAGGCGTATGGCTACACCTTC. This encodes CASSVVGQAYGYTF.

The CDR3 loop is CAWKNTGEGGYTF. The CDR3 DNA sequence: TGTGCCTGGAAGAATACAGGGGAAGGTGGCTACACCTTC. The gene calls are TRBV30 and TRBJ1-2, with 7 positions matching TRBD1. The CDR3 totals 13 residues. Germline CDR1 and CDR2: GTSNPN and SVGIG (reference sequence). V was pared by 4 bases and J by 7 bases, with 9 bases of the junction left unmatched. Complete variable domain (other parts from reference TRBV30 and TRBJ1-2): SQTIHQWPATLVQPVGSPLSLECTVEGTSNPNLYWYRQAAGRGLQLLFYSVGIGQISSEVPQNLSASRPQDRQFILSSKKLLLSDSGFYLCAWKNTGEGGYTFGSGTRLTVV.

V gene TRBV20-1 combines with J gene TRBJ2-7, with D perhaps matching TRBD1 (6 bases). This CDR3 comprises 15 residues. Germline V gene data show CDR1 as DFQATT and CDR2 as SNEGSKA (reference sequence). V shed 3 bases and J shed 2 bases, with 17 bases lying between them. For the CDR3, the DNA is TGCAGTGCTAGTCTTTCCCAACAGGGACCCTACGAGCAGTACTTC. Protein: CSASLSQQGPYEQYF.

The chain has TRBV6-6 and TRBJ2-1; TRBD1 agrees at 9 bases. V shed 6 bases and J 10 bases; nucleotides not matched to a gene: 7. CDR1 MNHNY and CDR2 SVGAGI come from the germline V gene (reference sequence). The CDR3 is 13 residues long. As DNA, the CDR3 is TGTGCCAGCAGGGACAGGGGCCCGCCCGAGCAGTTCTTC. As protein: CASRDRGPPEQFF.

The table lists this clonotype with many counts. The chain couples TRBV20-1 to TRBJ2-1; 10 bases are shared with TRBD1. This CDR3 comprises 16 residues. The germline CDR1 and CDR2 sequences are DFQATT and SNEGSKA (reference sequence). After removal of 7 bases from V and 2 bases from J, the junction contained 11 bases not matched to a gene. CDR3 protein: CSVSDRGQGPYNEQFF. In DNA form, the CDR3 reads TGCAGTGTTTCCGACAGGGGACAGGGGCCCTACAATGAGCAGTTCTTC.

A few counts support this clonotype. V is TRBV9 and J is TRBJ1-1, with D unresolved. The V and J ends lost 4 bases and 4 bases respectively, with 8 bases between them. This CDR3 is 12 amino acids long. Germline lookup yields CDR1 SGDLS and CDR2 YYNGEE. The CDR3 bases are TGTGCCAGCAGCCCTCTTGCCACTGAAGCTTTCTTT. Residues: CASSPLATEAFF.

For the CDR3, the DNA is TGTGCCAGCAGCTTTGACAGGGGGCTGTTGGACACTGAAGCTTTCTTT. It encodes CASSFDRGLLDTEAFF. The rearrangement uses TRBV11-2 and TRBJ1-1; 10 positions agree with TRBD1. The germline V gene encodes CDR1 SGHAT and CDR2 FQNNGV. The ends lost 3 bases at V and 3 bases at J; junction bases unmatched: 7. The length of the CDR3 is 16 residues.

A remark on this clonotype: The junction does not match germline at one end; this may be a read error. The V and J genes are TRBV6-5 and TRBJ2-7; D call uncertain. CDR1 is MNHEY, CDR2 SVGAGI, per germline. CDR3 size: 15 residues. The CDR3 sequence: CASSDSQMVSYEQYF. The CDR3 coding sequence is TGTGCCAGCAGTGACTCACAGATGGTCTCCTACGAGCAGTACTTC.

This clonotype was counted only a few times. The V gene is TRBV7-8, the J gene TRBJ2-5, with 9 bases fitting TRBD1. CDR1 SGHVS and CDR2 FQNEAQ come from the germline V gene. Trimming at V came to 5 bases and at J to 7 bases, leaving 8 bases not matched to a gene. This CDR3 is 14 amino acids long. CDR3 loop: CASSIKPGQGTQYF. DNA of the CDR3: TGTGCCAGCAGCATCAAGCCGGGACAGGGGACCCAGTACTTC.